The 5 T cell receptor beta chains reported below all come from one sample, sequenced in a study of cytomegalovirus exposure and HLA in healthy donors. Method: immunoSEQ multiplex PCR; TCRdb's copy keeps in-frame clones and lacks some. The sample has approximately 140,000 clones, about 90% seen once. Material for sequencing was PBMCs. The receptor set was obtained from a woman aged 18-35 years in good health and CMV-seropositive.

The rearrangement joins TRBV28 to TRBJ2-5; TRBD1 agrees at 7 bases. CDR1 and CDR2 from the germline V gene are MDHEN and SYDVKM. The CDR3 runs to 14 residues. J was trimmed by 3 bases and V by 1 base; bases with no gene match: 2. CDR3 loop: CASSLSGGKETQYF. The CDR3 region has the DNA TGTGCCAGCAGTTTATCAGGGGGAAAAGAGACCCAGTACTTC.

The chain combines TRBV28 with TRBJ2-7, with a tentative D call TRBD1 (5 bases). The CDR3 totals 14 residues. Germline lookup yields CDR1 MDHEN and CDR2 SYDVKM. The V gene lost 9 bases and the J gene lost 7 bases, with 22 bases spanning the gap. The CDR3 sequence: CASWSGGPKGEQYF. CDR3 DNA sequence: TGTGCCAGTTGGTCGGGCGGCCCTAAGGGGGAGCAGTACTTC.

This sequence joins TRBV5-6 and TRBJ1-5; D not resolved. The CDR3 has 16 amino acids. Germline V lookup: CDR1 SGHDT, CDR2 YYEEEE. The ends were cut back, 1 base at V and 0 bases at J, with 11 bases in the middle. Here the CDR3 reads CASSLRGFNSNQPQHF. CDR3 bases: TGTGCCAGCAGCTTGCGGGGATTCAATAGCAATCAGCCCCAGCATTTT.

The chain has TRBV5-6 and TRBJ2-5, with 7 bases lining up with TRBD1. The CDR3 sequence is 15 residues long. The ends lost 4 bases at V and 4 bases at J; junction bases unmatched: 10. Per the germline V gene, CDR1 is SGHDT and CDR2 is YYEEEE. CDR3 in amino acids: CASSPTGFGTETQYF. CDR3 DNA: TGTGCCAGCAGCCCGACAGGGTTCGGAACAGAGACCCAGTACTTC. The full variable domain, its missing parts supplied by reference TRBV5-6 and TRBJ2-5, is DAGVTQSPTHLIKTRGQQVTLRCSPKSGHDTVSWYQQALGQGPQFIFQYYEEEERQRGNFPDRFSGHQFPNYSSELNVNALLLGDSALYLCASSPTGFGTETQYFGPGTRLLVL.

The chain combines TRBV5-1 with TRBJ1-2; perhaps TRBD1 as D (5 bases). In germline, CDR1 is SGHRS, CDR2 YFSETQ. There are 15 residues in the CDR3. The V end lost 0 bases, the J end lost 5 bases, and 14 bases lay between the germline ends. The chain's CDR3 is CASSLDQGGVYGYTF. DNA of the CDR3: TGCGCCAGCAGCTTGGATCAGGGTGGGGTATATGGCTACACCTTC.